The present TCR beta chain was sequenced within a study of shared clonotypes between healthy human individuals. The CDR3 spans 16 residues. The V end was cut by 6 bases, the J end by 4 bases, with 19 bases between. Germline V gene data show CDR1 as MDHEN and CDR2 as SYDVKM. The donor cohort consisted entirely of Caucasian adults residing in Nashville, Tennessee. From CD4+ cells came CD45RA+ naive and CD45RA-negative memory subsets. Profiled with immunoSEQ multiplex PCR; TCRdb holds only in-frame clones, not every one. The table lists millions of clones, just over 90% of them singletons. The sample consisted of naive CD4+ T cells sorted from blood. Subset described: CD45RA+ positively selected. The TCR was taken from a man aged 18 to 29 in good health. The genes are TRBV28 and TRBJ1-5, with D perhaps TRBD1 (5 bases). CDR3 bases: TGTGCCAGCAGGCCCCCTTTCAGGGAGTGGAATCAGCCCCAGCATTTT. Its translation: CASRPPFREWNQPQHF.